This TCR beta chain emerged from a study of blood T cell repertoires in COVID-19. Study as a whole: The study drew acute and convalescent COVID-19 samples from the United States, Italy and Spain. Sources were T cells, B-cell-depleted T cells, or PBMCs; the material itself was cDNA or gDNA.

Per germline, CDR1 GTSNPN and CDR2 SVGIG (reference sequence). The CDR3 contains 14 residues. The V end lost 0 bases, the J end lost 6 bases, and 11 bases lay between the germline ends. Per the study methods: Amplification with reference gene primers provided the estimates of nucleated cell counts. Only in-frame clones appear in the TCRdb table, and some are missing; sequencing was by immunoSEQ multiplex PCR. V and J calls plus clone size are reproduced from that table; the DNA served to infer D and trimming. This table holds tens of thousands of clones, 85% found once. J is TRBJ1-4 and V is TRBV30; no clear D gene. Sequencing was carried out using peripheral blood. This sequence originates from a woman in her 70s in a cohort sampled during active COVID-19. For the CDR3, the DNA is TGTGCCTGGAGTGTAGGAGGAGTTGATGAAAAACTGTTTTTT. Translated: CAWSVGGVDEKLFF. The whole variable domain, filled in from reference TRBV30 and TRBJ1-4, reads SQTIHQWPATLVQPVGSPLSLECTVEGTSNPNLYWYRQAAGRGLQLLFYSVGIGQISSEVPQNLSASRPQDRQFILSSKKLLLSDSGFYLCAWSVGGVDEKLFFGSGTQLSVL.